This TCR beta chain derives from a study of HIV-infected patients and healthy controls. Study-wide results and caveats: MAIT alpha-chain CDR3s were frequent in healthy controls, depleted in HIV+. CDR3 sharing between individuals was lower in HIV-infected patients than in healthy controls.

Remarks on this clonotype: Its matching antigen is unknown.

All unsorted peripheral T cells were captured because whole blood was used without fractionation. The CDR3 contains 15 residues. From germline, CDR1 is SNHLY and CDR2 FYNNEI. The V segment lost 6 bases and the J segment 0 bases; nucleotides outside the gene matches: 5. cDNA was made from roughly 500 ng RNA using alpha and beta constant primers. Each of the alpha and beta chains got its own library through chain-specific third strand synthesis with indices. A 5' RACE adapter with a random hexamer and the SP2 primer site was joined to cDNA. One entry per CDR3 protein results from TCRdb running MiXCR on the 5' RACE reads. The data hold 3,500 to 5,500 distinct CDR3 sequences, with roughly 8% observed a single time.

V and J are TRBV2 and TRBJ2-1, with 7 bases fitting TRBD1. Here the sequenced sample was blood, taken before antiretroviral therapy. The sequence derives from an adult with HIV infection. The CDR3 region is CASSPQGSSYNEQFF. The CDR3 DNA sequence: TGTGCCAGCAGCCCACAGGGGAGCTCCTACAATGAGCAGTTCTTC.